The rows below give T cell receptor beta chains drawn from one sample of a study of OX40 agonist ivuxolimab in advanced cancers. The protocol was immunoSEQ multiplex PCR, while the TCRdb copy is restricted to in-frame clones and leaves out a portion. The table includes about 67,000 clones, around 84% detected once. The source was CD4+ or CD8+ T cells sorted from blood, collected in a trial of the OX40 agonist ivuxolimab. These receptor sequences come from an adult with an advanced solid tumor such as melanoma, head and neck, liver or kidney cancer. The CDR3 runs from the conserved cysteine through the conserved F or W. The order of the fields is CDR3 DNA, CDR3 protein, clone size, J gene, D gene, V gene. D genes are given only for firm matches. Size is omitted from some rows. Given values are once, few, many or a class for expanded clones.

TGTGCCAGCAGTTACGGGGGACAGACTAATGAAAAACTGTTTTTT CASSYGGQTNEKLFF few TRBJ1-4 TRBD1 TRBV6-5
TGTGCCAGCAGTGGAAGGTCTCTTCGAAGGGATACGCAGTATTTT CASSGRSLRRDTQYF - TRBJ2-3 - TRBV11-2
TGTGCCAGCTTAACGGGACAGGGTTATTTCGAAGCTTTCTTT CASLTGQGYFEAFF - TRBJ1-1 TRBD1 TRBV28
TGTGCCAGTAGTATAGAAACGCGGGAGCAGTTCTTC CASSIETREQFF - TRBJ2-1 - TRBV19
TGTGCCAGCAGCTTGGGGACGAGCTCCTACGAGCAGTACTTC CASSLGTSSYEQYF - TRBJ2-7 - TRBV7-9
TGTGCCTGGAGGGGCTACCACAACCGCTCTGGGGCCAACGTCCTGACTTTC CAWRGYHNRSGANVLTF - TRBJ2-6 - TRBV30
TGCGCCAGCAGCTTGTCGACAGGCCAATCCTACGAGCAGTACTTC CASSLSTGQSYEQYF - TRBJ2-7 - TRBV5-1
TGTGCCAGCGGCCGGGACAGGGCCGACACTGAAGCTTTCTTT CASGRDRADTEAFF once TRBJ1-1 TRBD1 TRBV6-6
TGTGCCAGCAGTGCCTGGACAGCCCGTGACACTGAAGCTTTCTTT CASSAWTARDTEAFF - TRBJ1-1 - TRBV28
TGTGCCAGCAGCTTACAGGGGAGAACTGAAGCTTTCTTT CASSLQGRTEAFF - TRBJ1-1 - TRBV7-3
TGTGCCAGCAGCTTGTGGGACTCACCCCTCCACTTT CASSLWDSPLHF - TRBJ1-6 - TRBV5-8
TGTGCCAGCAGTGTGGTCCTTCTAGGGGAGACCCAGTACTTC CASSVVLLGETQYF - TRBJ2-5 - TRBV2
TGTGCCAGCAGCCAGGACGGCTCCTACGAGCAGTACTTC CASSQDGSYEQYF - TRBJ2-7 - TRBV7-9
TGTGCCAGCAGTGAGGGGGAGAACACTGAAGCTTTCTTT CASSEGENTEAFF - TRBJ1-1 - TRBV6-4
TGTGCCAGCTCACCAGCAGGCATGAACACTGAAGCTTTCTTT CASSPAGMNTEAFF few TRBJ1-1 - TRBV18
TGCGCCAGCAGCCAAGAGATAGTGGGGGCCCGCAATGAGCAGTTCTTC CASSQEIVGARNEQFF - TRBJ2-1 - TRBV4-3
TGTGCCAGCAGTGAATCTGACAGGGGAGCTTTCTTT CASSESDRGAFF - TRBJ1-1 TRBD1 TRBV6-1
TGCGCCAGCAGCCATGGCCTTAGCTCCTACGAGCAGTACTTC CASSHGLSSYEQYF - TRBJ2-7 - TRBV5-1
TGTGCCAGTAGTTTCCGGGACGGATACACTGAAGCTTTCTTT CASSFRDGYTEAFF - TRBJ1-1 - TRBV19
TGTGCCAGCAGCGTACCAGGGGGCTGGTACGAGCAGTACTTC CASSVPGGWYEQYF - TRBJ2-7 TRBD1 TRBV7-2
TGTGCCTGGAACCCCCAGGCTAGAAGCACAGATACGCAGTATTTT CAWNPQARSTDTQYF - TRBJ2-3 - TRBV30
TGTGCCAGCAGCTACCAGGGGGGAACCGGGGAGCTGTTTTTT CASSYQGGTGELFF - TRBJ2-2 - TRBV7-2
TGTGCCAGCAGTTACGCGGGCACTAGCACAGATACGCAGTATTTT CASSYAGTSTDTQYF - TRBJ2-3 - TRBV6-6
TGTGCCAGCAGCTTACGTCCAGATACGCAGTATTTT CASSLRPDTQYF - TRBJ2-3 - TRBV7-6
TGTGCCAGCAGTTTATTAGGCTATGGCTACACCTTC CASSLLGYGYTF - TRBJ1-2 - TRBV28
TGTGCCATCAGTGAGTCCGAGTTGGAGACCCTCCACTTT CAISESELETLHF - TRBJ1-6 - TRBV10-3
TGTGCCAGCAGGGGGGCAGGGGCCAACAATGAGCAGTTCTTC CASRGAGANNEQFF - TRBJ2-1 - TRBV6-5
TGTGCCAGCAGCCAAGGGGTCGTCGGCTCGCTAGATACGCAGTATTTT CASSQGVVGSLDTQYF - TRBJ2-3 - TRBV14
TGTGCCAGCAGTCTTACAGGGGGTGGAGAAAAACTGTTTTTT CASSLTGGGEKLFF - TRBJ1-4 TRBD1 TRBV28
TGTGCCATCAGTGCGGGGGGCAATGAGCAGTTCTTC CAISAGGNEQFF - TRBJ2-1 TRBD2 TRBV10-3
TGTGCCAGCAGTTCCCCGGGGAAGGCCCCCAACGAGCAGTACTTC CASSSPGKAPNEQYF - TRBJ2-7 - TRBV28
TGTGCCAGCAGCTTATCCCCGGGGGGCCCGAACAATGAGCAGTTCTTC CASSLSPGGPNNEQFF once TRBJ2-1 - TRBV7-3
TGTGCCAGCAGCCCGGGGGTCCAGGTAGCTTTCTTT CASSPGVQVAFF - TRBJ1-1 - TRBV7-9
TGCGCCAGCAGCTTGGCGGTCACCGCGAACACCGGGGAGCTGTTTTTT CASSLAVTANTGELFF - TRBJ2-2 - TRBV5-1